Sequencing of this TCR beta chain was carried out in a study of OX40 agonist ivuxolimab in advanced cancers. Study observations and caveats: Clonal expansion was seen in CD4+ and CD8+ blood T cells by week 6 at 0.1 to 3.0 mg/kg.

In the case of this clone: Its antigen remains unknown.

The data were produced by immunoSEQ multiplex PCR, yet TCRdb's version contains in-frame clones alone and is incomplete. The table records 90,000 to 100,000 clones, around 87% of them present only once. V was trimmed by 5 bases and J by 8 bases, leaving 10 bases between them. The germline V gene encodes CDR1 LNHDA and CDR2 SQIVND (reference sequence). CDR3 size: 13 residues. Patients with a history of autoimmune disease or on systemic immunosuppression were excluded. Sequencing was performed on CD4+ or CD8+ T cells sorted from blood, taken in a trial of the OX40 agonist ivuxolimab. The chain recombines TRBV19 with TRBJ1-6; D might be TRBD1 (5 bases). This receptor was identified in an adult with an advanced solid tumor such as melanoma, head and neck, liver or kidney cancer. CDR3 region: CASSYQGDSPLHF. CDR3 in DNA: TGTGCCAGTAGTTACCAGGGTGATTCACCCCTCCACTTT.